Shown below are 5 T cell receptor beta chains from a single sample sequenced in a study of follicular helper T cells after annual influenza vaccination. Time point indicated: 2013-2014 season, 7 days after vaccination. Assay: immunoSEQ multiplex PCR; the TCRdb copy retains only in-frame clones and omits some. The sample has about 9,900 clones, 80% to 85% seen once; the top ten hold over 0.45%. This sample comprised CXCR5- memory CD4+ T cells sorted from blood, obtained 7 days after influenza vaccination. The source is an adult who received the influenza vaccine.

This clone has just a few counts. This chain joins TRBV27 and TRBJ1-6; maybe TRBD1 (5 bases). CDR1 MNHEY and CDR2 SMNVEV come from the germline V gene (reference sequence). The length of the CDR3 is 13 residues. Trimming cost V 4 bases and J 10 bases, with 11 bases left between them. CDR3 DNA: TGTGCCAGCAGTTCCAATTGGGGGTCACCCCTCCACTTT. Translation: CASSSNWGSPLHF.

The chain links TRBV7-2 to TRBJ1-4; 8 bases map to TRBD1. V lost 1 base to trimming and J lost 8 bases; unmatched junction nucleotides: 6. The CDR3 sequence is 15 residues long. Germline assignment: CDR1 SGHTA and CDR2 FQGNSA. The CDR3 nucleotides read TGTGCCAGCAGCTTAGAGACAGGGGCTTGGGAAAAACTGTTTTTT. This sequence encodes CASSLETGAWEKLFF.

This clone was recorded once. The chain has TRBV5-1 and TRBJ1-5; D unclear. The V and J ends lost 7 bases and 0 bases respectively, with 17 bases between them. CDR3 length equals 16 residues. Germline CDR1 reads SGHRS; CDR2 reads YFSETQ. CDR3 DNA: TGCGCCAGCGACTTCTTACAGTCCTATAGCAATCAGCCCCAGCATTTT. This translates into CASDFLQSYSNQPQHF. Drawing the rest from reference TRBV5-1 and TRBJ1-5, the complete variable domain is KAGVTQTPRYLIKTRGQQVTLSCSPISGHRSVSWYQQTPGQGLQFLFEYFSETQRNKGNFPGRFSGRQFSNSRSEMNVSTLELGDSALYLCASDFLQSYSNQPQHFGDGTRLSIL.

This clone has just a few counts. The gene calls are TRBV6-6 and TRBJ1-2, with D perhaps matching TRBD1 (6 bases). Germline lookup yields CDR1 MNHNY and CDR2 SVGAGI (reference sequence). This CDR3 has 16 amino acids. V dropped 6 bases and J dropped 0 bases, with 17 bases sitting between them. This CDR3 is CASSPRTAFANYGYTF. CDR3 sequence (DNA): TGTGCCAGCAGCCCCAGGACAGCTTTTGCTAACTATGGCTACACCTTC.

This clone was seen only once. The chain uses TRBV6-1 and TRBJ1-5, with 7 bases aligning to TRBD1. The V gene's germline CDR1 is MNHNS and CDR2 SASEGT. V shed 3 bases, J shed 11 bases, and the junction held 13 bases outside the gene matches. The CDR3 contains 15 residues. The CDR3 DNA sequence: TGTGCCAGCAGTGAGGCCAGGGGGAATAATTGGGCCCAGCATTTT. As protein: CASSEARGNNWAQHF.